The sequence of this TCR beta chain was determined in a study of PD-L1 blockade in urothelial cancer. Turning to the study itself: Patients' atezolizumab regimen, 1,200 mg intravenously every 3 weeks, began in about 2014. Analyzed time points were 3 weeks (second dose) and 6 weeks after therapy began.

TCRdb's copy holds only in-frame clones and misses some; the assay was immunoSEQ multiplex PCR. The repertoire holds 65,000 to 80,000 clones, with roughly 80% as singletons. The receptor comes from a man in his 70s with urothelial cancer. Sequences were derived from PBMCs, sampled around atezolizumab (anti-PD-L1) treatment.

CDR3 nucleotide sequence: TGTGCCAGCAGGGCGCTAGCGGGAGGGGGCACAGATACGCAGTATTTT. This gives the protein CASRALAGGGTDTQYF. This chain links TRBV2 with TRBJ2-3; 12 bases line up with TRBD2. Trimming cost V 6 bases and J 1 base; bases outside gene matches: 5. This CDR3 has 16 amino acids. Per the germline V gene, CDR1 is SNHLY and CDR2 is FYNNEI.